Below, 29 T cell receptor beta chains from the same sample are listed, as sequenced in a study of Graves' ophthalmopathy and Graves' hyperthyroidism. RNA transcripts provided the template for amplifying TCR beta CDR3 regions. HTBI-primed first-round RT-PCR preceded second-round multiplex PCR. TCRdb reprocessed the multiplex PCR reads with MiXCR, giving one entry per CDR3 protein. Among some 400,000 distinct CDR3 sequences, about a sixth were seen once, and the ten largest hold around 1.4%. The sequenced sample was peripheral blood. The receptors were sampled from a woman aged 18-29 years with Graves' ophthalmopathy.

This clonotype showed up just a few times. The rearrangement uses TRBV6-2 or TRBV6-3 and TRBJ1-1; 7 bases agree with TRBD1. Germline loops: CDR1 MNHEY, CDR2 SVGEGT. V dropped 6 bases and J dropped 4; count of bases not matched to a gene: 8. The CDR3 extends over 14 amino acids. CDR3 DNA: TGTGCCAGCAGAGGACAGGAGAGGGGCACTGAAGCTTTCTTT. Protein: CASRGQERGTEAFF.

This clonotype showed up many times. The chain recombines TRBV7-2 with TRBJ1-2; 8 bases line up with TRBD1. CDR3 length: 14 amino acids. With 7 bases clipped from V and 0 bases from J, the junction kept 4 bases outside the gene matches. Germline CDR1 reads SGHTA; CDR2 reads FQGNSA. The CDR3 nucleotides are TGTGCCAGCAAACAGGGGGAGGCTAACTATGGCTACACCTTC. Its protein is CASKQGEANYGYTF.

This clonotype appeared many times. The CDR3, as DNA: TGTGCCTGGATACGTTCCCCCAATCAAGAGACCCAGTACTTC. Residues: CAWIRSPNQETQYF. The rearrangement joins TRBV30 to TRBJ2-5; D gene ambiguous. The V and J ends lost 4 bases and 2 bases respectively, with 14 bases between them. The CDR3 totals 14 residues. Germline V gene lookup returns CDR1 GTSNPN and CDR2 SVGIG (reference sequence).

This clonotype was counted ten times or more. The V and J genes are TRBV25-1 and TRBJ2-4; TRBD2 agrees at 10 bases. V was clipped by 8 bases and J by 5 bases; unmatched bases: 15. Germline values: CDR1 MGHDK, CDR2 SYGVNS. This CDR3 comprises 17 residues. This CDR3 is CASCPGGGLASQNIQYF. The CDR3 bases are TGTGCCAGCTGTCCCGGGGGGGGACTAGCGAGCCAAAACATTCAGTACTTC.

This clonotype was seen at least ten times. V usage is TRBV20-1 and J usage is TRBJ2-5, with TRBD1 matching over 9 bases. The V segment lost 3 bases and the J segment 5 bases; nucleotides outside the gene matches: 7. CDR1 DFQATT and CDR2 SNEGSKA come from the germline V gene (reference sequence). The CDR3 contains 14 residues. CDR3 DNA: TGCAGTGCTAGGGGGACAGGGATTTGGGAGACCCAGTACTTC. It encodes CSARGTGIWETQYF.

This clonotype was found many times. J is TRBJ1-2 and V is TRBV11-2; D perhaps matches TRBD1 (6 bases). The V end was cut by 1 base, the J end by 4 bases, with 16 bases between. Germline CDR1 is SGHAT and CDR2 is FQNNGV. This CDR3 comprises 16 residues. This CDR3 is CASSLGRRTGSYGYTF. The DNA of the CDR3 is TGTGCCAGCAGCTTAGGGAGAAGAACAGGGAGCTATGGCTACACCTTC.

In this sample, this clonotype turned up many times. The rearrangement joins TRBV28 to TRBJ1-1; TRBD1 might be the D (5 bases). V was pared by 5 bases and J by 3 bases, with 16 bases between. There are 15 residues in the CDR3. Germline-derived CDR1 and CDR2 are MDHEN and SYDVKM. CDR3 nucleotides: TGTGCCAGCAGTACCCTCGAAACGGGGGACACTGAAGCTTTCTTT. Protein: CASSTLETGDTEAFF.

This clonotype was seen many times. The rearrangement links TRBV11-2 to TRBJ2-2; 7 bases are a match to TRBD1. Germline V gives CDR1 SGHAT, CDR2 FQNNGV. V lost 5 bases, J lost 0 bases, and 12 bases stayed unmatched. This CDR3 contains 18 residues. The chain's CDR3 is CASSPTGTLIANTGELFF. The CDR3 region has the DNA TGTGCCAGCAGCCCGACAGGGACGCTTATCGCGAACACCGGGGAGCTGTTTTTT.

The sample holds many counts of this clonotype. The CDR3 bases are TGTGCCATCAAGGTTTTTGGTCAGAGCACCTACGAGCAGTACTTC. This codes for CAIKVFGQSTYEQYF. The rearrangement joins TRBV10-3 to TRBJ2-7, with D uncertain. The V gene lost 7 bases and the J gene lost 2 bases, with 18 bases spanning the gap. CDR1 is ENHRY and CDR2 is SYGVKD in the germline V gene. The CDR3 extends over 15 amino acids.

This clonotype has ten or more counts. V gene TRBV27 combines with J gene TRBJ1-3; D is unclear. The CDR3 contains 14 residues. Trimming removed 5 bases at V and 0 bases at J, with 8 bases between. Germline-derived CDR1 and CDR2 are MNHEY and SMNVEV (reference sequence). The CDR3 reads CASSLTISGNTIYF. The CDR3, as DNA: TGTGCCAGCAGTCTCACGATCTCTGGAAACACCATATATTTT.

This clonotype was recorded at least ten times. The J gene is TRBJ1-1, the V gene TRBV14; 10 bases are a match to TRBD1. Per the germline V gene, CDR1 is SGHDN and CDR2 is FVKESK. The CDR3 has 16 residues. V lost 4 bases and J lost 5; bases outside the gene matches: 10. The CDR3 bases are TGTGCCAGCAGCCTCATTCGGACAGGGGGAAGGACTGAAGCTTTCTTT. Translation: CASSLIRTGGRTEAFF.

The CDR3 spells CASRRLGTFNEQYF. CDR3 nucleotide sequence: TGTGCCAGCAGACGATTAGGAACGTTTAACGAGCAGTACTTC. The chain couples TRBV11-1 to TRBJ2-7; D call uncertain. CDR1 SGHAT and CDR2 FQDESV come from the germline V gene (reference sequence). V was clipped by 6 bases and J by 5 bases, with 17 bases between them. The CDR3 has 14 residues.

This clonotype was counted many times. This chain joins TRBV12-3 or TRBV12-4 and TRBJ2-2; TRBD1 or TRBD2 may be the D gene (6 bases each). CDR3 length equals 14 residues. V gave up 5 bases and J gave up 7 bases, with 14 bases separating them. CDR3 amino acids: CASSLGGRSGELFF. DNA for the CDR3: TGTGCCAGCAGTCTCGGGGGCCGCAGCGGGGAGCTGTTTTTT.

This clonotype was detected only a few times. In DNA, the CDR3 is TGTGCCAGCAGGGCCGGGACGGCAAATAATTCACCCCTCCACTTT. Translating it yields CASRAGTANNSPLHF. The chain couples TRBV2 to TRBJ1-6; TRBD1 might be the D (5 bases). V shed 6 bases and J shed 5 bases, with 14 bases lying between them. This CDR3 region has 15 residues. Germline V gene lookup returns CDR1 SNHLY and CDR2 FYNNEI.

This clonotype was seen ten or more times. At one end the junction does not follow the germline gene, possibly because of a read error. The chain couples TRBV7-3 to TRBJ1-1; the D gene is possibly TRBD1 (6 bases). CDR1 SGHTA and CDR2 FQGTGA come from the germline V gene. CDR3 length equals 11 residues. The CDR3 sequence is CASSSIPGQLF. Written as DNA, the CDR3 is TGTGCCAGCAGCTCCATCCCAGGACAGCTATTT.

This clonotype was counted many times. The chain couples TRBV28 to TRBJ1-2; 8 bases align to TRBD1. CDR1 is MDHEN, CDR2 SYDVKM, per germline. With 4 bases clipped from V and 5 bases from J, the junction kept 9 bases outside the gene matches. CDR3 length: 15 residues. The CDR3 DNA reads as TGTGCCAGCAGTTCCGACAGGGGAAGGAGGTATGGCTACACCTTC. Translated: CASSSDRGRRYGYTF.

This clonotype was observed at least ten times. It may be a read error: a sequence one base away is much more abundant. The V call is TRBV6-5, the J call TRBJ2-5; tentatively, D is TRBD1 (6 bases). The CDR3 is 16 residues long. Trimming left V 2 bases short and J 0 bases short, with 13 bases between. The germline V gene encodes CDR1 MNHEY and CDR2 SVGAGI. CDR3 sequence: CASSYPFTGNQETQYF. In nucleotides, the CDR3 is TGTGCCAGCAGTTACCCGTTCACAGGGAACCAAGAGACCCAGTACTTC.

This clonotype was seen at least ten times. This CDR3 reads CASSQEVGVEAENQETQYF. CDR3 in DNA: TGTGCCAGCAGCCAAGAAGTCGGGGTGGAGGCAGAAAACCAAGAGACCCAGTACTTC. The genes are TRBV3-1 and TRBJ2-5; D perhaps matches TRBD2 (5 bases). The CDR3 has 19 residues. Per the germline V gene, CDR1 is LGHDT and CDR2 is YNNKEL (reference sequence). Trimming took off 0 bases at V and 0 bases at J, with 20 bases between the two ends.

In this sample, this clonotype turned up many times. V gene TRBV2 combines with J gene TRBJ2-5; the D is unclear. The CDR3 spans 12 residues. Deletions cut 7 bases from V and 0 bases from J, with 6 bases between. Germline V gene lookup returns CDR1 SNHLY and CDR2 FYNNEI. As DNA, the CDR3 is TGTGCCAGCAAGTCCGACCAAGAGACCCAGTACTTC. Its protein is CASKSDQETQYF.

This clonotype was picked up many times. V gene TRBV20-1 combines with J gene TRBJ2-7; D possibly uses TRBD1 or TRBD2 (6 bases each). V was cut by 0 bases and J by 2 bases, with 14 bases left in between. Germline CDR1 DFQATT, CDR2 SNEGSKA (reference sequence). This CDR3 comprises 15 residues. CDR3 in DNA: TGCAGTGCTAGAGATTTAGGGGGGCCCACCTACGAGCAGTACTTC. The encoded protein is CSARDLGGPTYEQYF.

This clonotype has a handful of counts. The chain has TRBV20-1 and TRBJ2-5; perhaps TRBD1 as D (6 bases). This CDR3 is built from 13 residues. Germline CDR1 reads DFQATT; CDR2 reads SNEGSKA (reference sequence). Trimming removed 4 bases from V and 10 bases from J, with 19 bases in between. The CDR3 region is CSATIQQGWGQYF. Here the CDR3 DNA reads TGCAGTGCTACCATACAACAGGGTTGGGGCCAGTACTTC.

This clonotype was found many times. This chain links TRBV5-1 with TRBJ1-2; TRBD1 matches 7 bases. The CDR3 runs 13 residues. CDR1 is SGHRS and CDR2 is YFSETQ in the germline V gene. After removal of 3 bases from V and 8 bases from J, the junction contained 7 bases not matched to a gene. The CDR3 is CASSSQGSGGYTF. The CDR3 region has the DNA TGCGCCAGCAGCTCACAGGGGAGCGGCGGCTACACCTTC.

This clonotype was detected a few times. In nucleotides, the CDR3 is TGTGCCAGCAGCCGGCAATTAGGGACTAGCGGGAGTATGTCCTACGAGCAGTACTTC. It specifies CASSRQLGTSGSMSYEQYF. This rearrangement joins TRBV3-1 to TRBJ2-7, with 14 bases aligning to TRBD2. The CDR3 has 19 residues. V gave up 4 bases and J gave up 1 base; unmatched junction bases: 12. Per germline, CDR1 LGHDT and CDR2 YNNKEL (reference sequence).

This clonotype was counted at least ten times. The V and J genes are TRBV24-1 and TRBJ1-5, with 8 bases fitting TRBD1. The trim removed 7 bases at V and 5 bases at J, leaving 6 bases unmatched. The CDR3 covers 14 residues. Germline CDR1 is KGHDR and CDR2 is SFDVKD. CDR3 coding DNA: TGTGCCACCAGCCCGACAGGGGTGGATCAGCCCCAGCATTTT. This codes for CATSPTGVDQPQHF.

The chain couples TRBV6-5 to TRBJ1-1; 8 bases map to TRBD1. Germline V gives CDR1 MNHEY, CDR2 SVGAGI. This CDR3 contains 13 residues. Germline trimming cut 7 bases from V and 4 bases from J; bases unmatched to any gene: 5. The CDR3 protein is CASTIDRGTEAFF. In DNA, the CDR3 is TGTGCCAGCACCATCGACAGGGGCACTGAAGCTTTCTTT.

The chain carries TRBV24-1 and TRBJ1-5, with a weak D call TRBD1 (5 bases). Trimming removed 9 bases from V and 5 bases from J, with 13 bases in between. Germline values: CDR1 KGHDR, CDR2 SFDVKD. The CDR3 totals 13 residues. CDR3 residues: CATPGAGDQPQHF. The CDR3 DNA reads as TGTGCCACCCCCGGGGCAGGCGATCAGCCCCAGCATTTT.

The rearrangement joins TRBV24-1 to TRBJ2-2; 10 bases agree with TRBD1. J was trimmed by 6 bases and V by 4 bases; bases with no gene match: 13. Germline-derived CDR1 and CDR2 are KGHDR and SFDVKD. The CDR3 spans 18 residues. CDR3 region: CATSDHLRQGAVAGELFF. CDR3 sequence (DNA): TGTGCCACCAGTGACCACCTCCGACAGGGGGCCGTCGCCGGGGAGCTGTTTTTT.

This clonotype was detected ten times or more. The chain's CDR3 is CSARTMGETQYF. In DNA, the CDR3 is TGCAGTGCTAGGACGATGGGGGAGACCCAGTACTTC. This chain uses TRBV20-1 with TRBJ2-5; D unresolved. Germline lookup yields CDR1 DFQATT and CDR2 SNEGSKA (reference sequence). This CDR3 region has 12 residues. Deletions cut 3 bases from V and 5 bases from J, with 10 bases between.

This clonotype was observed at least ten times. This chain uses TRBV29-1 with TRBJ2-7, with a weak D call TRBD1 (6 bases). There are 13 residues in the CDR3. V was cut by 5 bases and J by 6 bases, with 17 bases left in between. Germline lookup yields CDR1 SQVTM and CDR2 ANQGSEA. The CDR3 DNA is TGCAGCGTTAGAACAGGGAAACTGTCCGAGCAGTACTTC. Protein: CSVRTGKLSEQYF.